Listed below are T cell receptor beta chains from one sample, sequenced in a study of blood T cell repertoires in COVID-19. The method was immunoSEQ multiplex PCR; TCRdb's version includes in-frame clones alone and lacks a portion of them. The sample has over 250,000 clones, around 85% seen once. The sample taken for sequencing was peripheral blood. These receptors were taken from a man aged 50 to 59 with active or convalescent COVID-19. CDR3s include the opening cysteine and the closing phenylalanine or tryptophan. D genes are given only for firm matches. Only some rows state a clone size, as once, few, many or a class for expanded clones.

CDR3: CASSSGAGVRDTQYF
DNA: TGTGCCAGCAGTTCGGGAGCGGGAGTTCGAGATACGCAGTATTTT
D: TRBD2
J: TRBJ2-3
size: once
V: TRBV5-4

CDR3: CATSGRGPTDTQYF
DNA: TGTGCCACCAGTGGGCGGGGGCCCACAGATACGCAGTATTTT
D: .
J: TRBJ2-3
size: .
V: TRBV24-1

CDR3: CASSLGPRDEQFF
DNA: TGTGCCAGCAGCCTGGGGCCTAGGGATGAGCAGTTCTTC
D: .
J: TRBJ2-1
size: .
V: TRBV7-6

CDR3: CSASGQGGPITQYF
DNA: TGCAGTGCTAGTGGGCAGGGGGGACCCATTACGCAGTATTTT
D: .
J: TRBJ2-3
size: .
V: TRBV20-1

CDR3: CASSHRGRTRNTEAFF
DNA: TGTGCCAGTAGTCACAGGGGGCGGACACGGAACACTGAAGCTTTCTTT
D: TRBD1
J: TRBJ1-1
size: many
V: TRBV19

CDR3: CASRRRTGIDEQFF
DNA: TGTGCCAGCAGGAGGAGGACAGGGATCGATGAGCAGTTCTTC
D: TRBD1
J: TRBJ2-1
size: few
V: TRBV2

CDR3: CATSDERGRAFF
DNA: TGTGCCACCAGTGATGAGAGAGGTAGAGCTTTCTTT
D: .
J: TRBJ1-1
size: .
V: TRBV24-1

CDR3: CASSEPGTSRWETQYF
DNA: TGTGCCAGCAGTGAACCCGGGACTAGCCGGTGGGAGACCCAGTACTTC
D: TRBD2
J: TRBJ2-5
size: .
V: TRBV2

CDR3: CASSTGVRETQYF
DNA: TGTGCCAGCAGCACGGGGGTACGGGAGACCCAGTACTTC
D: .
J: TRBJ2-5
size: .
V: TRBV11-1

CDR3: CASSFLFFRGSPGTNYGYTF
DNA: TGTGCCAGCAGTTTTCTATTTTTTAGAGGCTCTCCGGGAACTAACTATGGCTACACCTTC
D: .
J: TRBJ1-2
size: .
V: TRBV28

CDR3: CATSTYRGNQPQHF
DNA: TGTGCCACCAGCACGTACAGGGGCAATCAGCCCCAGCATTTT
D: .
J: TRBJ1-5
size: once
V: TRBV15

CDR3: CASPRGTGTGELFF
DNA: TGTGCAAGTCCTCGAGGGACAGGGACCGGGGAGCTGTTTTTT
D: .
J: TRBJ2-2
size: .
V: TRBV12-2

CDR3: CFPGGGISYNEQFF
DNA: TGTTTCCCGGGCGGGGGGATATCCTACAATGAGCAGTTCTTC
D: TRBD2
J: TRBJ2-1
size: .
V: TRBV5-4

CDR3: CASSFESPLASRQFF
DNA: TGTGCCAGCAGTTTCGAATCCCCGCTAGCGTCTCGGCAGTTCTTC
D: .
J: TRBJ2-1
size: .
V: TRBV3-1/TRBV3-2

CDR3: CASSPGLATYNEQFF
DNA: TGTGCTAGCAGTCCCGGACTAGCTACTTACAATGAGCAGTTCTTC
D: TRBD2
J: TRBJ2-1
size: .
V: TRBV7-7

CDR3: CAISESALDTQYF
DNA: TGTGCCATCAGTGAGTCGGCTCTAGATACGCAGTATTTT
D: .
J: TRBJ2-3
size: once
V: TRBV10-3

CDR3: CASSGTGSLYTF
DNA: TGCGCCAGCAGCGGGACAGGGTCTCTCTACACCTTC
D: TRBD1
J: TRBJ1-2
size: few
V: TRBV5-1

CDR3: CASGPTPGTGGTDTQYF
DNA: TGTGCTAGTGGTCCAACCCCCGGGACAGGGGGGACAGATACGCAGTATTTT
D: TRBD1
J: TRBJ2-3
size: .
V: TRBV12-5

CDR3: CASSQGERQGVGNTIYF
DNA: TGCGCCAGCAGCCAAGGGGAAAGACAGGGGGTCGGAAACACCATATATTTT
D: TRBD1
J: TRBJ1-3
size: .
V: TRBV4-1

CDR3: CATGAYNEQFF
DNA: TGTGCCACCGGAGCCTACAATGAGCAGTTCTTC
D: .
J: TRBJ2-1
size: once
V: TRBV24-1

CDR3: CASSQGQGAGSPLHF
DNA: TGTGCCAGCAGCCAAGGACAGGGGGCAGGTTCACCCCTCCACTTT
D: TRBD1
J: TRBJ1-6
size: .
V: TRBV6-5

CDR3: CASPGQGNTEAFF
DNA: TGTGCCAGTCCGGGACAGGGGAACACTGAAGCTTTCTTT
D: TRBD1
J: TRBJ1-1
size: few
V: TRBV19

CDR3: CASSIQSSGSRNEQFF
DNA: TGTGCCAGTAGTATACAATCTAGCGGGAGCAGAAATGAGCAGTTCTTC
D: TRBD2
J: TRBJ2-1
size: .
V: TRBV19

CDR3: CSASSELYSNQPQHF
DNA: TGCAGTGCTAGTAGTGAGTTGTATAGCAATCAGCCCCAGCATTTT
D: .
J: TRBJ1-5
size: .
V: TRBV20-1

CDR3: CASSSGQLNEKLFF
DNA: TGTGCCAGCAGTTCGGGACAGCTTAATGAAAAACTGTTTTTT
D: TRBD1
J: TRBJ1-4
size: .
V: TRBV5-5